This T cell receptor beta chain was retrieved from a study of T cells in women clearing cervical HPV infection (dated by TCRdb to between 2017 and 2018). Looking at the study overall: The cases were about 27 women with histologically confirmed HPV16-related CIN3 or worse, and 2 of these cases were invasive cancers. Nested within Costa Rica's Guanacaste HPV Natural History Study, an exploratory proof-of-principle case-control study compared TCR repertoires across cervical HPV16 outcomes. Cases and controls were matched on year of sample collection and on age within five years. The parent cohort enrolled around 9,800 women aged 18 or older in Guanacaste, Costa Rica, during about 1993 to 1994 and followed them for over six years. Since only a few of the women had HLA typing available, the possibility that HLA type was acting as a confounder could not be ruled out. Among cases, blood sampling occurred a median of 149 days after lesion detection, with an interquartile range of about 80 to 230 days. A median age of approximately 32 years was observed in cases versus over 37 in controls, and no significant differences in baseline characteristics were found. Blood from cases was collected at the visit where the lesion was first found, while blood from controls was collected once the infection could no longer be detected. Quality controls consisted of five blinded duplicates per group, for a total of approximately 60 samples made up of about 50 participants and ten or so replicates. Controls were 25 or so women whose single incident HPV16 infection cleared within 12 months without precancer or cancer developing.

The immunoSEQ assay used multiplex PCR to amplify TCR beta CDR3 regions from an average of about 1.1 ug of genomic DNA per sample. Primer bias was corrected in the assay by using a complete synthetic TCR repertoire to establish an amplification baseline. The amplicons were sequenced using the Illumina platform. On the authors' methods: Sequences were error-corrected by clustering with frequency ratios and a modified nearest-neighbor algorithm, then analyzed in the immunoSEQ Analyzer with IMGT gene definitions. At each rarefaction depth, TCR richness and evenness were averaged over 20 rarefaction repeats, and samples with fewer sequences than the depth were excluded. Wilcoxon rank sum tests with FDR correction were used to compare V, D and J gene relative abundances between the groups. For the blinded duplicates, the intraclass correlation was nearly 96% for TCR richness and averaged around 76% across around 66 gene segments. Sourced from immuneACCESS, this table was stored by TCRdb with only in-frame sequences that have V and J called. A share of the clones is absent; for the studies checked, an unresolved V gene accounts for under half, and the remainder has no known explanation. The DNA gave D and trimming, while V, J and clone size come from that table. The record for this sample contains under 20,000 clones. Roughly 10% of the sample is in the top ten clones.

Concerning this clone itself: Its target antigen remains unknown. The read terminates 3 residues before the CDR3 end, so the remaining end is supplied by the germline J gene.

Per the germline V gene (reference sequence), WNHNN is the CDR1 and SYGVQD is the CDR2. CDR3 length: 14 amino acids, cysteine to phenylalanine. Sequencing covers 33 bases of the CDR3, shown here with the frame starting at base 1. V lost 2 bases and J lost 4 bases; the stretch between them is 11 bases long. Every participant had a single incident cervical HPV16 infection, and prevalent HPV16 infections were excluded. Cervical HPV DNA was detected by MY09/MY11 PCR, and genotyping was performed by dot-blot hybridization. About 15 mL of heparinized blood were centrifuged, and the buffy coat was split into aliquots, frozen at -30 degrees C, and then kept at -80 degrees C. QIAGEN kits were used to extract genomic DNA from buffy coat specimens. Results and caveats for the whole study, not just this receptor: T-cell numbers per sample were unknown, so richness differences could reflect varying T-cell content rather than repertoire biology. CIN3+ cases had significantly higher TCR repertoire richness than controls across sequencing depths, but evenness did not differ between the groups. Because of the cross-sectional design, the study could not determine whether the associations came before infection or resulted from infection, and neither effector/memory subsets nor HPV-specific T cells were isolated. TRBV6-7 relative abundance was lower in cases than in controls (roughly 0.12% versus 0.17%; Bonferroni P = 0.0008). Random forest classifiers combining richness and V gene abundances distinguished cases from controls with an estimated AUC of approximately 0.83.

The sample was blood buffy coat. This clonotype was sampled from a woman between 18 and 75 years old with a cervical HPV16 infection that either progressed to CIN3+ or cleared (not recorded which). The sequence is built from TRBV10-1 and TRBJ2-5; the D gene is perhaps TRBD1, on 6 matching bases. CDR3 loop: CASSENQGRETQYF. The CDR3 DNA, read in part, is TGCGCCAGCAGTGAGAATCAGGGGCGAGAGACC.